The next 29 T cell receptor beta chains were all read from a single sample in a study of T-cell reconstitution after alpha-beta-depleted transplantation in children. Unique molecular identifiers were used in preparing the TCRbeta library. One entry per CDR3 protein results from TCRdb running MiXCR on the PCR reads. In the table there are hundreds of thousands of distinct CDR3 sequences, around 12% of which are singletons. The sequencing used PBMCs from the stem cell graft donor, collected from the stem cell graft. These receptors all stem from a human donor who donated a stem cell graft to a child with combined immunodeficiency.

DNA for the CDR3: TGTGCCAGCACCGTAGGGGGCTTCGAGCAGTACTTC. Translating gives CASTVGGFEQYF. The rearrangement uses TRBV12-3 or TRBV12-4 and TRBJ2-7, with TRBD1 matching over 7 bases. CDR3 size: 12 residues. V shed 7 bases and J 6 bases; nucleotides not matched to a gene: 6.

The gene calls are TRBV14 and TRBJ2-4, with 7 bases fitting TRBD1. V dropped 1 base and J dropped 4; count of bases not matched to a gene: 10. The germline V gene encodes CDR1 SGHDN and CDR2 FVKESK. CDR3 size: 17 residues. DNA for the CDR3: TGTGCCAGCAGCCAAGCGACAGGGAGCAGGTTTAAAAACATTCAGTACTTC. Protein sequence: CASSQATGSRFKNIQYF.

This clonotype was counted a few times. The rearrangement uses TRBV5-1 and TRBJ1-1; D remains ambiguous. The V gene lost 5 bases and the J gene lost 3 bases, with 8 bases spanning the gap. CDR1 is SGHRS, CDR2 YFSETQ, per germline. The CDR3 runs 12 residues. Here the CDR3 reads CASSNGDTEAFF. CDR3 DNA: TGCGCCAGCAGTAATGGTGACACTGAAGCTTTCTTT. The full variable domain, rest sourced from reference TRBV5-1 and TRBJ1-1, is KAGVTQTPRYLIKTRGQQVTLSCSPISGHRSVSWYQQTPGQGLQFLFEYFSETQRNKGNFPGRFSGRQFSNSRSEMNVSTLELGDSALYLCASSNGDTEAFFGQGTRLTVV.

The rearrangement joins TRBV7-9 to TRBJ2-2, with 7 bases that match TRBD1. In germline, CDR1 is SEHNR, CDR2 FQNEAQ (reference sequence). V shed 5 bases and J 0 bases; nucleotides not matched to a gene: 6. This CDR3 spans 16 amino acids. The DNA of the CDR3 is TGTGCCAGCAGCACCACGGGACAGACGAACACCGGGGAGCTGTTTTTT. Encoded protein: CASSTTGQTNTGELFF.

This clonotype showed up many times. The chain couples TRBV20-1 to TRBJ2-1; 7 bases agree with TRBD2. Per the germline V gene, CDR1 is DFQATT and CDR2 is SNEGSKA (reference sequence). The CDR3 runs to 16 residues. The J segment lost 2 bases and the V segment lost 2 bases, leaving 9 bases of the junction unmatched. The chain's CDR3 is CSARSSGPLAYNEQFF. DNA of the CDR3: TGCAGTGCTAGATCTAGCGGACCCCTGGCCTACAATGAGCAGTTCTTC.

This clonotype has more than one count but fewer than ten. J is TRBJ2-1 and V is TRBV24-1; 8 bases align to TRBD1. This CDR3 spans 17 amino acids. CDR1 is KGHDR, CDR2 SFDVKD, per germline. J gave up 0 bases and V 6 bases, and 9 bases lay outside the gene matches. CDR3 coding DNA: TGTGCCACCAGTCGCAGGGGGCAGGTGTACTCCTACAATGAGCAGTTCTTC. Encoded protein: CATSRRGQVYSYNEQFF.

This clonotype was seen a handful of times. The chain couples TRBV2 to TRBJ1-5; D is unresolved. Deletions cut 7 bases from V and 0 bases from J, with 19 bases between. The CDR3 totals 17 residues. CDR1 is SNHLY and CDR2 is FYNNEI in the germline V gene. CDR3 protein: CASTLNPVRFSNQPQHF. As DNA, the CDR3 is TGTGCCAGCACTCTGAACCCAGTCCGGTTTAGCAATCAGCCCCAGCATTTT.

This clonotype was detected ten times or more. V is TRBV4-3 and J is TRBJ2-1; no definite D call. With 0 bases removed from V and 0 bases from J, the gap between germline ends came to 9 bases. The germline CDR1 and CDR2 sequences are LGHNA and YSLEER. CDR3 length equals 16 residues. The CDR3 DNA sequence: TGCGCCAGCAGCCAAGATGAGTCGAGCTCCTACAATGAGCAGTTCTTC. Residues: CASSQDESSSYNEQFF.

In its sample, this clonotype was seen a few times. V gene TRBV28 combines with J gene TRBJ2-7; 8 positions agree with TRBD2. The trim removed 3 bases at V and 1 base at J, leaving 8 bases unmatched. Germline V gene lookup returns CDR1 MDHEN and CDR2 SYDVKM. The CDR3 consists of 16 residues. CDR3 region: CASSLGRGVSSYEQYF. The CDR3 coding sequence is TGTGCCAGCAGTTTGGGGCGGGGGGTTTCTTCCTACGAGCAGTACTTC.

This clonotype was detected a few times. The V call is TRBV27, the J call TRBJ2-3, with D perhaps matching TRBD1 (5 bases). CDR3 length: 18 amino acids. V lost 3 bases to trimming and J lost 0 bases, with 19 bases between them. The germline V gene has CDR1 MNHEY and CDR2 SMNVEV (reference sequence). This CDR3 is CASSFLGHPLPSTDTQYF. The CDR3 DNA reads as TGTGCCAGCAGTTTTCTCGGACATCCTCTACCTAGCACAGATACGCAGTATTTT.

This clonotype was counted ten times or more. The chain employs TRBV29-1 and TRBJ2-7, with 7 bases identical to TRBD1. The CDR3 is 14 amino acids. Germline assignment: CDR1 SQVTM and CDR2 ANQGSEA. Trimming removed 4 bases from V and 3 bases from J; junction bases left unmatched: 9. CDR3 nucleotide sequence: TGCAGCGTTGTAATAGGCTACAGGGGCTACGAGCAGTACTTC. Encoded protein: CSVVIGYRGYEQYF.

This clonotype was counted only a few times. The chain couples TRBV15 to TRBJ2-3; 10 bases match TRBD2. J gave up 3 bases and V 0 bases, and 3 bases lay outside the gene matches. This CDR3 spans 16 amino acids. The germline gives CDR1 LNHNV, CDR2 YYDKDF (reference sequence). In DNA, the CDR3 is TGTGCCACCAGCAGAGAAACTAGCGGGGCGACAGATACGCAGTATTTT. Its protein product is CATSRETSGATDTQYF.

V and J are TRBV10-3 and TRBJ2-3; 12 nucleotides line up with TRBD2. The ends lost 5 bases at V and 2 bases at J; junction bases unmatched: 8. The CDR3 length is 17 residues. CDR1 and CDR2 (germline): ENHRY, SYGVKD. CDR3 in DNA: TGTGCCATCAGTCCGACTAGCGGGAGACCCGACACAGATACGCAGTATTTT. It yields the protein CAISPTSGRPDTDTQYF.

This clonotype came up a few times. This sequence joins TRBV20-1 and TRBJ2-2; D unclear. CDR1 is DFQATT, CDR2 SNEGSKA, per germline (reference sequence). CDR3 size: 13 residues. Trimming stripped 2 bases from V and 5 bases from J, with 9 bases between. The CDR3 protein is CSARTLRTGELFF. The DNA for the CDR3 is TGCAGTGCTAGAACTCTGCGGACCGGGGAGCTGTTTTTT.

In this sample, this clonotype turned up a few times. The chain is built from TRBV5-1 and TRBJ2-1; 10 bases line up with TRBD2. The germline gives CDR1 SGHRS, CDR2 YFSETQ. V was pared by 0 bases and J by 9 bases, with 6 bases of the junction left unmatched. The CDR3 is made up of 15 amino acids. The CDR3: CASSLGEREGGEQFF. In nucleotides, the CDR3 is TGCGCCAGCAGCTTGGGCGAGCGGGAGGGCGGTGAGCAGTTCTTC.

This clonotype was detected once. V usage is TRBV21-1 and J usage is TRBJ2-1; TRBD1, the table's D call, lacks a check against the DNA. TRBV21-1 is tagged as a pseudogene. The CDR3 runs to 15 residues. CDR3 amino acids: CASSPDRGKSNEQFF. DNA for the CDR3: TGTGCCAGCAGCCCGGACAGGGGAAAATCCAATGAGCAGTTCTTC.

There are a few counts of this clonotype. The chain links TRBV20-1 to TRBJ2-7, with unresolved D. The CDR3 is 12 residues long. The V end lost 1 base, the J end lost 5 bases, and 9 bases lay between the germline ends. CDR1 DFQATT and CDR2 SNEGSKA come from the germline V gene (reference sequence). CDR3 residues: CSARASIDEQYF. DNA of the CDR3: TGCAGTGCTAGAGCCTCCATCGACGAGCAGTACTTC.

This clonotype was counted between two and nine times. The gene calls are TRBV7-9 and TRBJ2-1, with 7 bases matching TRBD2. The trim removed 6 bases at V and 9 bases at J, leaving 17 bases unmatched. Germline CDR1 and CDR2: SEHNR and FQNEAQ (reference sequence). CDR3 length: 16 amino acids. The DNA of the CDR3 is TGTGCCAGCAGTCCCCGGGGCGGGGGACGTTACGGTGAGCAGTTCTTC. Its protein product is CASSPRGGGRYGEQFF. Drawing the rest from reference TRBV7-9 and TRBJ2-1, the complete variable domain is DTGVSQNPRHKITKRGQNVTFRCDPISEHNRLYWYRQTLGQGPEFLTYFQNEAQLEKSRLLSDRFSAERPKGSFSTLEIQRTEQGDSAMYLCASSPRGGGRYGEQFFGPGTRLTVL.

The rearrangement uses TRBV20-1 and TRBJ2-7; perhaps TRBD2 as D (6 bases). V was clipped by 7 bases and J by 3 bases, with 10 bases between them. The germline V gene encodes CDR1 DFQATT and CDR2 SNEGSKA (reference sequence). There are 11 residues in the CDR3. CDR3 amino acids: CSVQGLYEQYF. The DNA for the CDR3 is TGCAGTGTTCAGGGACTCTACGAGCAGTACTTC.

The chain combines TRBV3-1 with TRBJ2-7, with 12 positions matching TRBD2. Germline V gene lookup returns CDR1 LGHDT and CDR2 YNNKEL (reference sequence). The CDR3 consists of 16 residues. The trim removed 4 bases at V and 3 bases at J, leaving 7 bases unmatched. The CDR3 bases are TGTGCCAGCAGCCTCCCCCGGACTAGCGGGAACTACGAGCAGTACTTC. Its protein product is CASSLPRTSGNYEQYF.

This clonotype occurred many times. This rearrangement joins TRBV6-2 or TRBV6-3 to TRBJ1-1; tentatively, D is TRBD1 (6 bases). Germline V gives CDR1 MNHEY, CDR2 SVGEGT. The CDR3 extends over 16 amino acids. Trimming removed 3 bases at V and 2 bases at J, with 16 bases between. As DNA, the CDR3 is TGTGCCAGCAGTTATATAATCGGGGGGCAAAACACTGAAGCTTTCTTT. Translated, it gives CASSYIIGGQNTEAFF.

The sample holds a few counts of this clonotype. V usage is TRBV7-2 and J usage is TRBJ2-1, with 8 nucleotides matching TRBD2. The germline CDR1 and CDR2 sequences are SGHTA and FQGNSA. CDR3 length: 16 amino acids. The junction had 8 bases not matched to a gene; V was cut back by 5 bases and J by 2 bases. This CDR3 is CASSQPGLVTYNEQFF. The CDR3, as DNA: TGTGCCAGCAGCCAACCGGGACTAGTAACCTACAATGAGCAGTTCTTC. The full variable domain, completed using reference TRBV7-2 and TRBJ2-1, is GAGVSQSPSNKVTEKGKDVELRCDPISGHTALYWYRQSLGQGLEFLIYFQGNSAPDKSGLPSDRFSAERTGGSVSTLTIQRTQQEDSAVYLCASSQPGLVTYNEQFFGPGTRLTVL.

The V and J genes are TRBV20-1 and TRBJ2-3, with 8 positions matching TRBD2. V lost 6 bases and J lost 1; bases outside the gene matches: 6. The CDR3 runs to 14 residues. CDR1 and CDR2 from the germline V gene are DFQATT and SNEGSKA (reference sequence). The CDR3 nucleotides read TGCAGTGCCCCACGACTAGCGCGCACAGATACGCAGTATTTT. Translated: CSAPRLARTDTQYF.

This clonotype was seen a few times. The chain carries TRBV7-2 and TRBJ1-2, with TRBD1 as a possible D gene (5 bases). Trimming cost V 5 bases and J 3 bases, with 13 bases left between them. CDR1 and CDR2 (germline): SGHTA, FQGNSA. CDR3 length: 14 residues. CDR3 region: CASSPRGAHYGYTF. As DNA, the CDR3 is TGTGCCAGCAGCCCCCGTGGGGCTCACTATGGCTACACCTTC.

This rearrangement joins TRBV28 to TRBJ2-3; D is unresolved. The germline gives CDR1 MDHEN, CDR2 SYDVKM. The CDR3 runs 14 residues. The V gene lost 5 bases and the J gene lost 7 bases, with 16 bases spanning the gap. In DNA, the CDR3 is TGTGCCAGCAGTCCCGGGTGGGCAGAGAATACGCAGTATTTT. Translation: CASSPGWAENTQYF.

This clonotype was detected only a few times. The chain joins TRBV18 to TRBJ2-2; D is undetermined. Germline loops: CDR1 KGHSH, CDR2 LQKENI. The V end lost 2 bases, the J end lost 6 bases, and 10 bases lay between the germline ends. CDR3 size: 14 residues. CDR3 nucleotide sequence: TGTGCCAGCTCACCAAGTTCTAGGCCCGGGGAGCTGTTTTTT. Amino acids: CASSPSSRPGELFF.

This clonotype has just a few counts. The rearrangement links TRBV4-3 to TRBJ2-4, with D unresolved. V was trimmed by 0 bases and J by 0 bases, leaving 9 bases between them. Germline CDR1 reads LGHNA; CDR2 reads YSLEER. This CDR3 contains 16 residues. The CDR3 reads CASSQDLLGAKNIQYF. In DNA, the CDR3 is TGCGCCAGCAGCCAAGATCTTCTAGGAGCCAAAAACATTCAGTACTTC.

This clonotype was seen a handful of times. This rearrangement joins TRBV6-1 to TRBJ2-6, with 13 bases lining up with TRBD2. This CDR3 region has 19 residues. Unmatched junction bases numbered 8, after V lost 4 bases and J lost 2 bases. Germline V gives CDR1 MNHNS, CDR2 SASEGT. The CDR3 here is CASSVGLAGRLAGANVLTF. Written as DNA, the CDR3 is TGTGCCAGCAGTGTGGGACTAGCGGGAAGACTGGCTGGGGCCAACGTCCTGACTTTC.

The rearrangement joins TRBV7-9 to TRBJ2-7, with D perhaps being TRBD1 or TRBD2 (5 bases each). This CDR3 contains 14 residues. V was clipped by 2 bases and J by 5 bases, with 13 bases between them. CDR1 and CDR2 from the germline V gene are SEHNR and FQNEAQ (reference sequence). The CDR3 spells CASSLRGDVDEQYF. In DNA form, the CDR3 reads TGTGCCAGCAGCTTACGAGGGGATGTGGACGAGCAGTACTTC.